This TCR beta chain was retrieved from a study of cytomegalovirus exposure and HLA in healthy donors. Concerning this clone: Its antigen is not known.

Findings of the study overall: A link between a missense DCLRE1C variant and TCR beta V- and J-gene trimming emerged from a later analysis.

Germline CDR1 is SGHDN and CDR2 is FVKESK. With 4 bases clipped from V and 5 bases from J, the junction kept 5 bases outside the gene matches. This CDR3 contains 14 residues. Vbeta (60) and Jbeta (13) primers were used in the PCR. The repertoire was sequenced with immunoSEQ multiplex PCR; TCRdb's copy has only in-frame clones and lacks some. This sample has about 62,000 clones; about 90% occur once, and the top ten carry approximately 1.3%. This receptor was taken from a man aged 18 to 35 in good health and CMV-seronegative. This sequence joins TRBV14 and TRBJ1-5, with TRBD1 identical over 7 bases. Material for sequencing was PBMCs. CDR3: CASSPGTADQPQHF. CDR3 DNA: TGTGCCAGCAGCCCCGGGACAGCGGATCAGCCCCAGCATTTT.